A selection of T cell receptor beta chains follows, all from one sample in a study of blood T cell repertoires in COVID-19. Here immunoSEQ multiplex PCR was the method, and the copy in TCRdb shows in-frame clones only, minus some. The sample yields 250,000 to 300,000 clones, more than 75% seen once. The sequenced sample was peripheral blood. The receptors originated from a middle-aged woman who had recovered from COVID-19. CDR3s include the opening cysteine and the closing phenylalanine or tryptophan. The D gene is left open where the match is weak. Clone size is shown for a subset of rows, as once, few, many or a class of expanded clone.

cdr3_aa: CASSVGGGTPQYF; cdr3_nt: TGTGCCAGCAGCGTAGGCGGCGGAACCCCCCAGTACTTC; cdr3_length: 13; j_call: TRBJ2-5; d_call: -; v_call: TRBV9; clone_size: -
cdr3_aa: CASSVAAGNYGYTF; cdr3_nt: TGTGCCAGCAGCGTAGCGGCGGGGAACTATGGCTACACCTTC; cdr3_length: 14; j_call: TRBJ1-2; d_call: -; v_call: TRBV9; clone_size: few
cdr3_aa: CASSSGQAPHNEQFF; cdr3_nt: TGTGCCAGCAGCTCGGGACAGGCACCACACAATGAGCAGTTCTTC; cdr3_length: 15; j_call: TRBJ2-1; d_call: TRBD1; v_call: TRBV13; clone_size: -
cdr3_aa: CASSHREVQFF; cdr3_nt: TGTGCCAGCAGTCACCGGGAAGTGCAGTTCTTC; cdr3_length: 11; j_call: TRBJ2-1; d_call: -; v_call: TRBV6-5; clone_size: -
cdr3_aa: CASSQGLAGNEQFF; cdr3_nt: TGTGCCAGCAGCCAAGGACTAGCCGGCAATGAGCAGTTCTTC; cdr3_length: 14; j_call: TRBJ2-1; d_call: TRBD2; v_call: TRBV7-2; clone_size: -
cdr3_aa: CASSSRGRNTEAFF; cdr3_nt: TGTGCCAGCAGCTCCAGGGGGAGGAACACTGAAGCTTTCTTT; cdr3_length: 14; j_call: TRBJ1-1; d_call: TRBD1; v_call: TRBV7-2; clone_size: once
cdr3_aa: CASSFGRGDQGPQHF; cdr3_nt: TGCGCCAGCAGCTTCGGGAGGGGGGACCAGGGGCCCCAGCATTTT; cdr3_length: 15; j_call: TRBJ1-5; d_call: -; v_call: TRBV5-1; clone_size: -
cdr3_aa: CASSPRLAGGGETQYF; cdr3_nt: TGTGCCAGCAGCCCCCGACTAGCGGGAGGTGGAGAGACCCAGTACTTC; cdr3_length: 16; j_call: TRBJ2-5; d_call: TRBD2; v_call: TRBV5-8; clone_size: -
cdr3_aa: CASSIGGLWMAQYF; cdr3_nt: TGTGCCAGTAGCATAGGAGGCCTCTGGATGGCCCAGTACTTC; cdr3_length: 14; j_call: TRBJ2-5; d_call: -; v_call: TRBV19; clone_size: -
cdr3_aa: CASSPGGNGYEQYF; cdr3_nt: TGTGCCAGCAGCCCCGGCGGGAACGGATACGAGCAGTACTTC; cdr3_length: 14; j_call: TRBJ2-7; d_call: -; v_call: TRBV7-3; clone_size: once
cdr3_aa: CASSPQWETETQYF; cdr3_nt: TGTGCCAGCAGCCCCCAGTGGGAGACTGAGACCCAGTACTTC; cdr3_length: 14; j_call: TRBJ2-5; d_call: -; v_call: TRBV6-2/TRBV6-3; clone_size: few
cdr3_aa: CASSQGRTNQPQHF; cdr3_nt: TGTGCCAGCAGCCAGGGGCGGACAAATCAGCCCCAGCATTTT; cdr3_length: 14; j_call: TRBJ1-5; d_call: -; v_call: TRBV3-1/TRBV3-2; clone_size: -
cdr3_aa: CASSPLAGRPNEQFF; cdr3_nt: TGTGCCAGCTCACCCCTAGCGGGACGCCCTAATGAGCAGTTCTTC; cdr3_length: 15; j_call: TRBJ2-1; d_call: TRBD2; v_call: TRBV18; clone_size: -
cdr3_aa: CATQAGVVETQYF; cdr3_nt: TGCGCCACCCAGGCGGGAGTGGTCGAGACCCAGTACTTC; cdr3_length: 13; j_call: TRBJ2-5; d_call: TRBD2; v_call: TRBV10-2; clone_size: once
cdr3_aa: CAWGSGRGDEQYF; cdr3_nt: TGTGCCTGGGGTAGCGGGAGAGGGGACGAGCAGTACTTC; cdr3_length: 13; j_call: TRBJ2-7; d_call: TRBD2; v_call: TRBV30; clone_size: -
cdr3_aa: CATGTSGRHNEQFF; cdr3_nt: TGTGCCACGGGGACTAGCGGGAGGCACAATGAGCAGTTCTTC; cdr3_length: 14; j_call: TRBJ2-1; d_call: TRBD2; v_call: TRBV10-3; clone_size: -
cdr3_aa: CAIRGTSGGPGTQYF; cdr3_nt: TGTGCCATCAGAGGGACTAGCGGAGGGCCGGGTACGCAGTATTTT; cdr3_length: 15; j_call: TRBJ2-3; d_call: TRBD2; v_call: TRBV10-3; clone_size: -
cdr3_aa: CASSVGLAPPQETQYF; cdr3_nt: TGTGCCAGCAGCGTAGGCCTAGCCCCCCCCCAAGAGACCCAGTACTTC; cdr3_length: 16; j_call: TRBJ2-5; d_call: -; v_call: TRBV9; clone_size: -
cdr3_aa: CASSPLYNEQFF; cdr3_nt: TGTGCCAGCAGCCCACTCTACAATGAGCAGTTCTTC; cdr3_length: 12; j_call: TRBJ2-1; d_call: -; v_call: TRBV7-9; clone_size: -
cdr3_aa: CASSPWGGSYNEQFF; cdr3_nt: TGTGCCAGCAGCCCCTGGGGGGGTTCCTACAATGAGCAGTTCTTC; cdr3_length: 15; j_call: TRBJ2-1; d_call: TRBD2; v_call: TRBV9; clone_size: -
cdr3_aa: CASSPRDRDPYEQYF; cdr3_nt: TGTGCCAGCAGCCCTCGGGACAGGGACCCCTACGAGCAGTACTTC; cdr3_length: 15; j_call: TRBJ2-7; d_call: TRBD1; v_call: TRBV7-2; clone_size: -
cdr3_aa: CASSEARGVEAFF; cdr3_nt: TGTGCCAGCAGTGAAGCGCGGGGAGTTGAAGCTTTCTTT; cdr3_length: 13; j_call: TRBJ1-1; d_call: -; v_call: TRBV2; clone_size: -
cdr3_aa: CASSLRGGELFF; cdr3_nt: TGTGCCAGCAGCCTCCGGGGCGGGGAGCTGTTTTTT; cdr3_length: 12; j_call: TRBJ2-2; d_call: -; v_call: TRBV11-3; clone_size: -
cdr3_aa: CASSPTGVGQPQHF; cdr3_nt: TGTGCCAGCAGTCCGACAGGGGTAGGTCAGCCCCAGCATTTT; cdr3_length: 14; j_call: TRBJ1-5; d_call: TRBD1; v_call: TRBV6-2/TRBV6-3; clone_size: -
cdr3_aa: CASSSLWGQGIKLFF; cdr3_nt: TGTGCCAGCAGCTCCCTATGGGGACAGGGTATAAAGCTGTTTTTT; cdr3_length: 15; j_call: TRBJ1-4; d_call: TRBD1; v_call: TRBV6-6; clone_size: -
cdr3_aa: CASSGTSGGTGELFF; cdr3_nt: TGTGCCAGCAGCGGGACTAGCGGGGGAACCGGGGAGCTGTTTTTT; cdr3_length: 15; j_call: TRBJ2-2; d_call: TRBD2; v_call: TRBV5-4; clone_size: -
cdr3_aa: CARSLAEGDRVDEQYF; cdr3_nt: TGTGCCAGAAGCTTGGCCGAGGGGGACAGGGTTGACGAGCAGTACTTC; cdr3_length: 16; j_call: TRBJ2-7; d_call: TRBD1; v_call: TRBV5-3; clone_size: -
cdr3_aa: CASSPLGQRNTIYF; cdr3_nt: TGTGCCAGCTCACCCCTGGGACAGCGAAACACCATATATTTT; cdr3_length: 14; j_call: TRBJ1-3; d_call: TRBD1; v_call: TRBV18; clone_size: -
cdr3_aa: CASSQVRQGEGYGYTF; cdr3_nt: TGTGCCAGCAGCCAAGTTCGGCAGGGGGAAGGGTATGGCTACACCTTC; cdr3_length: 16; j_call: TRBJ1-2; d_call: TRBD1; v_call: TRBV3-1/TRBV3-2; clone_size: -
cdr3_aa: CAISESRQMNTEAFF; cdr3_nt: TGTGCCATCAGTGAGTCGCGGCAGATGAACACTGAAGCTTTCTTT; cdr3_length: 15; j_call: TRBJ1-1; d_call: -; v_call: TRBV10-3; clone_size: -
cdr3_aa: CASSLGAGQYRRGYTF; cdr3_nt: TGCGCCAGCAGCTTGGGGGCAGGGCAGTACCGGCGCGGCTACACCTTC; cdr3_length: 16; j_call: TRBJ1-2; d_call: -; v_call: TRBV5-1; clone_size: -
cdr3_aa: CASSLPGLALNEQFF; cdr3_nt: TGTGCCAGCAGCTTACCGGGACTAGCCCTCAATGAGCAGTTCTTC; cdr3_length: 15; j_call: TRBJ2-1; d_call: TRBD2; v_call: TRBV5-8; clone_size: -
cdr3_aa: CASSLSRGYTF; cdr3_nt: TGCGCCAGCAGCCTCTCACGGGGCTACACCTTC; cdr3_length: 11; j_call: TRBJ1-2; d_call: -; v_call: TRBV5-1; clone_size: -
cdr3_aa: CASTPRGTYNEQFF; cdr3_nt: TGCGCCAGCACCCCCCGGGGGACCTACAATGAGCAGTTCTTC; cdr3_length: 14; j_call: TRBJ2-1; d_call: -; v_call: TRBV10-2; clone_size: -
cdr3_aa: CASSIGAGKLFF; cdr3_nt: TGTGCCAGCAGTATAGGGGCCGGGAAACTGTTTTTT; cdr3_length: 12; j_call: TRBJ1-4; d_call: -; v_call: TRBV6-5; clone_size: -
cdr3_aa: CASSIGASYEQYF; cdr3_nt: TGTGCCAGTAGTATAGGGGCCTCCTACGAGCAGTACTTC; cdr3_length: 13; j_call: TRBJ2-7; d_call: -; v_call: TRBV19; clone_size: -
cdr3_aa: CASSLGTGYEQYF; cdr3_nt: TGTGCCAGCAGCCTCGGGACAGGATACGAGCAGTACTTC; cdr3_length: 13; j_call: TRBJ2-7; d_call: TRBD1; v_call: TRBV7-9; clone_size: -
cdr3_aa: CSASIQLNEKLFF; cdr3_nt: TGCAGTGCTAGTATACAGCTTAATGAAAAACTGTTTTTT; cdr3_length: 13; j_call: TRBJ1-4; d_call: -; v_call: TRBV20-1; clone_size: -
cdr3_aa: CASSGAGTGVTEAFF; cdr3_nt: TGTGCCAGCAGCGGCGCCGGGACAGGGGTGACTGAAGCTTTCTTT; cdr3_length: 15; j_call: TRBJ1-1; d_call: TRBD1; v_call: TRBV5-4; clone_size: -